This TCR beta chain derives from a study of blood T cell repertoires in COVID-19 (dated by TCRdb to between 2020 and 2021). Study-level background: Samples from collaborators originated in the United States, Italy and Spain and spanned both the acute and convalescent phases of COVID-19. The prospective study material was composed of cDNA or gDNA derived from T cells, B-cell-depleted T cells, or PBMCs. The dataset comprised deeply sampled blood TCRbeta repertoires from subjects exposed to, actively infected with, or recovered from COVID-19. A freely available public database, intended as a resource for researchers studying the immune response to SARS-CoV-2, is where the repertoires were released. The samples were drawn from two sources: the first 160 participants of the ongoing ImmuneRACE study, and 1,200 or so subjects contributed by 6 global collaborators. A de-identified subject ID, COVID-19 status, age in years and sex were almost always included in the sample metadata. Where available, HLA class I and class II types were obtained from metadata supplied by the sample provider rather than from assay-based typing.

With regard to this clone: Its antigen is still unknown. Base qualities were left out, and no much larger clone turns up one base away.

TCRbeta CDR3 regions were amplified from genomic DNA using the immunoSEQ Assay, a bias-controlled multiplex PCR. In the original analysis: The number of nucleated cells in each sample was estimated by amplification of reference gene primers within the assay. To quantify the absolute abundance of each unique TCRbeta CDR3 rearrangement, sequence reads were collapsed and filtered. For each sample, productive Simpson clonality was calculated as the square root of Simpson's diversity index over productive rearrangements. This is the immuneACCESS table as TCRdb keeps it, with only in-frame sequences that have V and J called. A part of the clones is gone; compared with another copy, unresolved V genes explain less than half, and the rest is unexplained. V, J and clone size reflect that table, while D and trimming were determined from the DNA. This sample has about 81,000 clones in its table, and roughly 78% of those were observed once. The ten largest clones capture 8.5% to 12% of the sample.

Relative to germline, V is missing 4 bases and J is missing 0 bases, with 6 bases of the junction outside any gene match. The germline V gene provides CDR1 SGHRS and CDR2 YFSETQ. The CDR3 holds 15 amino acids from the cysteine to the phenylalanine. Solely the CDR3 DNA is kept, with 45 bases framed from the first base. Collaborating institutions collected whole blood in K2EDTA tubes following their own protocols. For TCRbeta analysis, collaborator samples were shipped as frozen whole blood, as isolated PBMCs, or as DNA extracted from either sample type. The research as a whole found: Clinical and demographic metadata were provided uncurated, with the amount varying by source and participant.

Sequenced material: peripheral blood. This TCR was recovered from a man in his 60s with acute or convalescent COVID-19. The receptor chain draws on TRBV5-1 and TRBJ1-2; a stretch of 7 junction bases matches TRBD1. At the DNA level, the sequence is TGCGCCAGCAGCGAACAGGGGCTGGCTAACTATGGCTACACCTTC. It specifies CASSEQGLANYGYTF.